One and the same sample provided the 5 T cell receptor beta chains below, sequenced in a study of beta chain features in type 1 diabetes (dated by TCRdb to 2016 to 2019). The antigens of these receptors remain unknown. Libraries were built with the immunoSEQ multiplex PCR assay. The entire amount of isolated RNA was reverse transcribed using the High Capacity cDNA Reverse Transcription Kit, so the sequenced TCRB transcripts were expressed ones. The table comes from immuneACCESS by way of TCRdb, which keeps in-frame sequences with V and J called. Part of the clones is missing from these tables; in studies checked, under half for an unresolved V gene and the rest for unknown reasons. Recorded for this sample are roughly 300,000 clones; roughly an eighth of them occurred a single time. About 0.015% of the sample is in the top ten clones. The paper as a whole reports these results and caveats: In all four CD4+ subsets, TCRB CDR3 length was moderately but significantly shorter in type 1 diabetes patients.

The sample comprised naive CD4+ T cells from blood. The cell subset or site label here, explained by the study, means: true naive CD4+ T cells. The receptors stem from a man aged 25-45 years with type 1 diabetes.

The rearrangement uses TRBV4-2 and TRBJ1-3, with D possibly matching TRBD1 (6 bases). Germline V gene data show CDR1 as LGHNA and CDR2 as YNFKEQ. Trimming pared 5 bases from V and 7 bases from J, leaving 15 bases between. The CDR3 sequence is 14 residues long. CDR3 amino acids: CASSNRELWNTIYF. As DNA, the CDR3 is TGTGCCAGCAGCAACAGGGAGCTGTGGAACACCATATATTTT.

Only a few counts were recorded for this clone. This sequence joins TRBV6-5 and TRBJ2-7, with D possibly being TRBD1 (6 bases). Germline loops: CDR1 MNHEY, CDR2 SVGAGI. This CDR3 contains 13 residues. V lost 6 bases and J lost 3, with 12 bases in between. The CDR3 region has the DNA TGTGCCAGCAGACTGACAGGAGGCTACGAGCAGTACTTC. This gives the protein CASRLTGGYEQYF.

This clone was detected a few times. This CDR3 is CASSQGWDRVLGEQYF. In DNA form, the CDR3 reads TGCGCCAGCAGCCAAGGTTGGGACAGGGTTTTGGGCGAGCAGTACTTC. V gene TRBV4-3 combines with J gene TRBJ2-7, with 9 nucleotides matching TRBD1. With 1 base clipped from V and 6 bases from J, the junction kept 10 bases outside the gene matches. Germline loops: CDR1 LGHNA, CDR2 YSLEER. The CDR3 spans 16 residues.

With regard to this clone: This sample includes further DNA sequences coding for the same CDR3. The CDR3 DNA reads TGCGCCAGCAGCCCGGGACAGAACACTGAAGCTTTCTTT. Translated: CASSPGQNTEAFF. The rearrangement links TRBV5-1 to TRBJ1-1; the D gene is possibly TRBD1 (6 bases). Germline loops: CDR1 SGHRS, CDR2 YFSETQ. The CDR3 runs to 13 residues. Trimming removed 4 bases from V and 1 base from J, with 8 bases in between.

In DNA form, the CDR3 reads TGTGCCACCAGCGTCGGGACTAGCGGAAACAATGAGCAGTTCTTC. It codes for CATSVGTSGNNEQFF. The chain is built from TRBV15 and TRBJ2-1; 11 bases agree with TRBD2. Germline trimming cut 5 bases from V and 5 bases from J; bases unmatched to any gene: 5. The CDR3 has 15 amino acids. Per the germline V gene, CDR1 is LNHNV and CDR2 is YYDKDF (reference sequence).